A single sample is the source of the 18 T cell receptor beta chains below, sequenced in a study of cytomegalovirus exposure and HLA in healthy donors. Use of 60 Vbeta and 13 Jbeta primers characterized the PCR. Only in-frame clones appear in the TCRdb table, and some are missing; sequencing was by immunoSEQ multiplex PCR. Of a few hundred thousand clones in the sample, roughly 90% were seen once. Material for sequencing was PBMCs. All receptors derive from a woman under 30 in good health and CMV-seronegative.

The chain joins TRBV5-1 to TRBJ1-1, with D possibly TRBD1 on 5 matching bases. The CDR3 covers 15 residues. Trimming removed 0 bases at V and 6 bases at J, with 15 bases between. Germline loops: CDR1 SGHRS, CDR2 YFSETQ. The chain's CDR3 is CASSLAGVVGSEAFF. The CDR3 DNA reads TGCGCCAGCAGCTTGGCGGGGGTTGTGGGGTCTGAAGCTTTCTTT.

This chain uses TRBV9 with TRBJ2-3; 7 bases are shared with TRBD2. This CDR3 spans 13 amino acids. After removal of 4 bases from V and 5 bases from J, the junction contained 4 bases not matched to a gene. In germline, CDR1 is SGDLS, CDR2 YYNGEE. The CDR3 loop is CASSLWEGDTQYF. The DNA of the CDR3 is TGTGCCAGCAGCCTCTGGGAGGGAGATACGCAGTATTTT.

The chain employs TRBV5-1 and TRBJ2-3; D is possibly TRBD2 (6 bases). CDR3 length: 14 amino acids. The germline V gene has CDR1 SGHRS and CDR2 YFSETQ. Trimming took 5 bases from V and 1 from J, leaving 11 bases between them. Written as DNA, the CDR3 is TGCGCCAGCAGGTCTAGCGCCGGCACAGATACGCAGTATTTT. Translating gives CASRSSAGTDTQYF.

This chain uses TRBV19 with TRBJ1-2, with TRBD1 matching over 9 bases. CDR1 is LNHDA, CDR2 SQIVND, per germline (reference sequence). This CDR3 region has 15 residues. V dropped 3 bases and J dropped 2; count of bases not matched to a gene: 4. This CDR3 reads CASSIATGGNYGYTF. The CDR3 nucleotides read TGTGCCAGTAGTATCGCTACAGGGGGCAACTATGGCTACACCTTC.

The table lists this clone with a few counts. CDR3 residues: CASSSGQGRTYEQYF. The CDR3 nucleotides are TGTGCCAGCAGTTCCGGACAGGGGAGGACATACGAGCAGTACTTC. The genes are TRBV2 and TRBJ2-7, with TRBD1 identical over 9 bases. Germline CDR1 and CDR2: SNHLY and FYNNEI. The CDR3 spans 15 residues. V shed 5 bases and J 4 bases; nucleotides not matched to a gene: 9.

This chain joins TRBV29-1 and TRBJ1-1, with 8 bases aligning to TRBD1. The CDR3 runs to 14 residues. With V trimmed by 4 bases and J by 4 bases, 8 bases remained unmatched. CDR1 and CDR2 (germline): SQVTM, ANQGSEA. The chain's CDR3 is CSVVGRGLVTEAFF. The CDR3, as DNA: TGCAGCGTTGTGGGCAGGGGGCTTGTCACTGAAGCTTTCTTT.

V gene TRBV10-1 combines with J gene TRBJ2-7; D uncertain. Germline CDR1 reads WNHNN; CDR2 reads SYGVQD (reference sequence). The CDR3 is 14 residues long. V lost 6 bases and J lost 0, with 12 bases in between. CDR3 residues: CASRTPERSYEQYF. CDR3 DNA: TGCGCCAGCAGGACCCCTGAGCGCTCCTACGAGCAGTACTTC.

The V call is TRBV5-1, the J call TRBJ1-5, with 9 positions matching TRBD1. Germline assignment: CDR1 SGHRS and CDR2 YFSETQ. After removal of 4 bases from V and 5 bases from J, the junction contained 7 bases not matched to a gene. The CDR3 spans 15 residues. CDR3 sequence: CASSPGTGSYQPQHF. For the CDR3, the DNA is TGCGCCAGCAGCCCCGGGACAGGGTCATATCAGCCCCAGCATTTT.

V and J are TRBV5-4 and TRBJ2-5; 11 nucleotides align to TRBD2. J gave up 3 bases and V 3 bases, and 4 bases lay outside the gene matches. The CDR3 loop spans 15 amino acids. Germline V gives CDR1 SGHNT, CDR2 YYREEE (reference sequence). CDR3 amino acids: CASSSGSGGEETQYF. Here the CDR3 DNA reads TGTGCCAGCAGCTCAGGTAGCGGGGGGGAAGAGACCCAGTACTTC.

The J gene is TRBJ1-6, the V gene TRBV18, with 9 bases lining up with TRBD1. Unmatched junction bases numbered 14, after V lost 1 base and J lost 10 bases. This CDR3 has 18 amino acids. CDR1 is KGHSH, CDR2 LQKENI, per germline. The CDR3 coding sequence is TGTGCCAGCTCACCACTCGCTCCCGGGACAGGGTTTCGGTCACCCCTCCACTTT. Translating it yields CASSPLAPGTGFRSPLHF.

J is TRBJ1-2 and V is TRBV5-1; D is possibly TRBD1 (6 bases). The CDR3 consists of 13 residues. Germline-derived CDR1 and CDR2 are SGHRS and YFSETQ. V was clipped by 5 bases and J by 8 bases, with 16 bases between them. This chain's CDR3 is CASRGTSERGYTF. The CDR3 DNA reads TGCGCCAGCAGGGGGACATCCGAGAGGGGCTACACCTTC.

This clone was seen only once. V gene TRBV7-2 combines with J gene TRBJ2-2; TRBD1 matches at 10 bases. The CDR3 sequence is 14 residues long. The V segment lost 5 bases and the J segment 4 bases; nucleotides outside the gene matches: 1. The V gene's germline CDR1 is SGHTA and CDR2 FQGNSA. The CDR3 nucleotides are TGTGCCAGCAGCCGGACAGGGGGCACCGGGGAGCTGTTTTTT. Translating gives CASSRTGGTGELFF. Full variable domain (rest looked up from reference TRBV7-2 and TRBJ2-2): GAGVSQSPSNKVTEKGKDVELRCDPISGHTALYWYRQSLGQGLEFLIYFQGNSAPDKSGLPSDRFSAERTGGSVSTLTIQRTQQEDSAVYLCASSRTGGTGELFFGEGSRLTVL.

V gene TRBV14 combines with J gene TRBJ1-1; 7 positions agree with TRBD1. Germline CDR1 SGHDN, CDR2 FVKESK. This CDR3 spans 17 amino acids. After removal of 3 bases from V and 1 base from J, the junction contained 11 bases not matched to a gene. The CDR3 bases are TGTGCCAGCAGCCATCCCTCTCTGGCAGGGGGGAACACTGAAGCTTTCTTT. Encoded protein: CASSHPSLAGGNTEAFF.

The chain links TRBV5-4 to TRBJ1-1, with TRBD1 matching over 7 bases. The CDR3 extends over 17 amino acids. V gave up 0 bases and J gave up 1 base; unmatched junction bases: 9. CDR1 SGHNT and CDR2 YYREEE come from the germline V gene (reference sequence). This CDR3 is CASSLGVTGVANTEAFF. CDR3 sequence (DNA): TGTGCCAGCAGCTTGGGAGTCACAGGGGTGGCGAACACTGAAGCTTTCTTT.

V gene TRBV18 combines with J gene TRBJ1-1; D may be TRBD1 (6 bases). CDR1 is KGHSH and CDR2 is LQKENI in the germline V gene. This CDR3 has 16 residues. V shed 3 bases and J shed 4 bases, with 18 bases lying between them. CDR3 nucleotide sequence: TGTGCCAGCTCACCGAGGATACAGGGTTTAGGCACTGAAGCTTTCTTT. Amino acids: CASSPRIQGLGTEAFF.

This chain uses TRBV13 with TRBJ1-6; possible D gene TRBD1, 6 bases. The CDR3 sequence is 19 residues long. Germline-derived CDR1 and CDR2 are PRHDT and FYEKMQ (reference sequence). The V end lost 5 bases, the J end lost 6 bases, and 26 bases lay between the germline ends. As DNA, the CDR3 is TGTGCCAGCAGCCCCACCACTAACCTTTACAGGGCGTCTAATTCACCCCTCCACTTT. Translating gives CASSPTTNLYRASNSPLHF.

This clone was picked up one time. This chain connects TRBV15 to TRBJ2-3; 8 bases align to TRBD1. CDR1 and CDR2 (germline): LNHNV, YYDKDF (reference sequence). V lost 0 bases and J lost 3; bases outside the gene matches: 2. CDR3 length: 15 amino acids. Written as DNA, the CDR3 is TGTGCCACCAGCAGAGATGGACAGGGAACAGATACGCAGTATTTT. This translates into CATSRDGQGTDTQYF.

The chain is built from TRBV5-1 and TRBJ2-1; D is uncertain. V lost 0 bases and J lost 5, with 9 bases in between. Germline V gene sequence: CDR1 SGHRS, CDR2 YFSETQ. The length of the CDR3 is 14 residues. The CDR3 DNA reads TGCGCCAGCAGCTTGGTCTCACCAGACAATGAGCAGTTCTTC. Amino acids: CASSLVSPDNEQFF.